These 27 T cell receptor beta chains were sequenced from one sample in a study of blood T cells in healthy people across ages. Using a J-beta primer mix together with a sample-barcoded 5' primer, a second PCR was run for about 6 to 12 cycles. TCRdb recomputed calls from the 5' RACE reads with MiXCR, one row per CDR3 protein. The data show 1.5 million to 2 million distinct CDR3 sequences, almost 35% seen once. Sequenced sample: blood. These receptors all come from a woman under 40 in good health.

This clonotype was observed a few times. This chain links TRBV9 with TRBJ2-1, with D tentatively TRBD1 or TRBD2 (5 bases each). V shed 0 bases and J shed 7 bases, with 11 bases lying between them. The germline gives CDR1 SGDLS, CDR2 YYNGEE. The length of the CDR3 is 14 residues. DNA for the CDR3: TGTGCCAGCAGCGTAGACGTTTGGGGGAATGAGCAGTTCTTC. It encodes CASSVDVWGNEQFF.

The rearrangement joins TRBV9 to TRBJ2-5; 7 nucleotides agree with TRBD2. CDR1 SGDLS and CDR2 YYNGEE come from the germline V gene. Losses at the gene ends were 4 bases for V and 7 bases for J; bases not matched to a gene: 7. CDR3 length: 13 residues. This chain's CDR3 is CASSFGLDGTQYF. CDR3 in DNA: TGTGCCAGCAGCTTCGGACTAGACGGGACCCAGTACTTC.

A word on this clonotype: Compared with germline, one end of the junction differs, possibly owing to a read error. The rearrangement uses TRBV10-3 and TRBJ2-2; a weak D match, TRBD2 (5 bases). The CDR3 consists of 15 residues. Germline V gives CDR1 ENHRY, CDR2 SYGVKD. The CDR3 loop is CAISERPLDTGERFF. DNA of the CDR3: TGTGCCATCAGTGAGCGCCCCTTAGACACCGGGGAGCGGTTTTTT.

The genes are TRBV28 and TRBJ1-3; D gene unclear. V lost 7 bases and J lost 4, with 2 bases in between. Per the germline V gene, CDR1 is MDHEN and CDR2 is SYDVKM. CDR3 length equals 10 residues. CDR3 DNA: TGTGCCAGCAACGGAAACACCATATATTTT. The encoded protein is CASNGNTIYF.

This clonotype showed up just a few times. This chain connects TRBV7-9 to TRBJ2-7; maybe TRBD1 (5 bases). V was clipped by 3 bases and J by 2 bases, with 8 bases between them. The CDR3 covers 13 residues. From germline, CDR1 is SEHNR and CDR2 FQNEAQ (reference sequence). Written as DNA, the CDR3 is TGTGCCAGCAGCTTTCCCAGGGCCTACGAGCAGTACTTC. This sequence encodes CASSFPRAYEQYF.

This rearrangement joins TRBV15 to TRBJ2-1; D unclear. Per germline, CDR1 LNHNV and CDR2 YYDKDF (reference sequence). Trimming removed 0 bases at V and 4 bases at J, with 13 bases between. The CDR3 has 16 residues. CDR3 nucleotide sequence: TGTGCCACCAGCAGAGATCGCCTGACCGGTTACAATGAGCAGTTCTTC. This encodes CATSRDRLTGYNEQFF. Using reference TRBV15 and TRBJ2-1 for the parts outside the CDR3, the full variable domain is DAMVIQNPRYQVTQFGKPVTLSCSQTLNHNVMYWYQQKSSQAPKLLFHYYDKDFNNEADTPDNFQSRRPNTSFCFLDIRSPGLGDTAMYLCATSRDRLTGYNEQFFGPGTRLTVL.

There are a few counts of this clonotype. The V gene is TRBV6-6, the J gene TRBJ2-6; 11 nucleotides line up with TRBD2. After removal of 10 bases from V and 12 bases from J, the junction contained 8 bases not matched to a gene. The CDR3 is made up of 13 amino acids. Germline V lookup: CDR1 MNHNY, CDR2 SVGAGI (reference sequence). The CDR3 region has the DNA TGTGCCACCCAACTAGCGGGAGTTCCCGTCCTGACTTTC. This sequence encodes CATQLAGVPVLTF.

In its sample, this clonotype was seen a few times. The V call is TRBV10-2, the J call TRBJ2-5; D ambiguous. V was trimmed by 3 bases and J by 5 bases, leaving 19 bases between them. This CDR3 is 16 amino acids long. The germline V gene encodes CDR1 WSHSY and CDR2 SAAADI. The CDR3 protein is CASSEISYPQMETQYF. The CDR3, as DNA: TGCGCCAGCAGTGAAATCTCCTACCCACAAATGGAGACCCAGTACTTC.

This clonotype was seen more than once but under ten times. The chain links TRBV7-9 to TRBJ1-5; tentative D call: TRBD1 (5 bases). Looked up from germline, CDR1 is SEHNR and CDR2 is FQNEAQ (reference sequence). The CDR3 sequence is 14 residues long. Trimming shortened V by 5 bases and J by 7 bases, and 15 bases separated the two germline ends. As DNA, the CDR3 is TGTGCCAGCAGCCCAATGGGGGGATCCCAGCCCCAGCATTTT. Amino acids: CASSPMGGSQPQHF.

The rearrangement links TRBV7-4 to TRBJ1-2; D is unclear. Deletions cut 5 bases from V and 2 bases from J, with 12 bases between. The CDR3 runs 14 residues. CDR1 SGHVT and CDR2 SQSDAQ come from the germline V gene. The CDR3 protein is CASSLMTGNYGYTF. The CDR3 coding sequence is TGTGCCAGCAGCCTAATGACGGGGAACTATGGCTACACCTTC.

This clonotype was seen only a few times. This may be a read error, as it is one base from a much larger clone. The chain is built from TRBV11-2 and TRBJ2-3; 16 bases align to TRBD2. CDR3 length equals 19 residues. Germline loops: CDR1 SGHAT, CDR2 FQNNGV. The CDR3 loop reads CASSFRGLAGGSRTDTQDF. The CDR3 DNA reads as TGTGCCAGCAGCTTCCGGGGACTAGCGGGAGGGTCTCGCACAGATACGCAGGATTTT.

This clonotype was counted a few times. This chain links TRBV7-9 with TRBJ1-1; weak D call: TRBD1 (6 bases). The CDR3 has 14 residues. Per the germline V gene, CDR1 is SEHNR and CDR2 is FQNEAQ (reference sequence). V was clipped by 8 bases and J by 1 base, with 14 bases between them. CDR3 DNA: TGTGCCAGCGCCCAGGGGCCGGCGAACACTGAAGCTTTCTTT. The encoded protein is CASAQGPANTEAFF. Using reference TRBV7-9 and TRBJ1-1 for the parts outside the CDR3, the full variable domain is DTGVSQNPRHKITKRGQNVTFRCDPISEHNRLYWYRQTLGQGPEFLTYFQNEAQLEKSRLLSDRFSAERPKGSFSTLEIQRTEQGDSAMYLCASAQGPANTEAFFGQGTRLTVV.

In this sample, this clonotype turned up a few times. The rearrangement links TRBV30 to TRBJ2-7; possible D gene TRBD1, 6 bases. The CDR3 is 13 amino acids. In germline, CDR1 is GTSNPN, CDR2 SVGIG (reference sequence). V gave up 2 bases and J gave up 6 bases, with 14 bases separating them. The CDR3 sequence: CAWSSDSQGEQYF. As DNA, the CDR3 is TGTGCCTGGAGTTCGGACAGCCAGGGCGAGCAGTACTTC.

This clonotype was observed a handful of times. V and J are TRBV7-9 and TRBJ2-5, with 9 bases matching TRBD1. From germline, CDR1 is SEHNR and CDR2 FQNEAQ (reference sequence). V was clipped by 5 bases and J by 4 bases; unmatched bases: 8. This CDR3 is built from 15 residues. The CDR3 nucleotides read TGTGCCAGCAGCGCCGACAGGGGGTTACGAGAGACCCAGTACTTC. Translated, it gives CASSADRGLRETQYF.

The rearrangement uses TRBV6-6 and TRBJ2-5; 7 bases match TRBD1. TRBJ2-7 matches the DNA end more closely, so the J call is doubtful. Germline V CDR1 and CDR2: MNHNY, SVGAGI (reference sequence). CDR3 size: 15 residues. CDR3 protein: CASSYGNRGISEQYF. The CDR3 nucleotides read TGTGCCAGCAGTTACGGGAACAGGGGAATCAGCGAGCAGTACTTC.

The rearrangement uses TRBV28 and TRBJ2-1; no clear D gene. Germline CDR1 is MDHEN and CDR2 is SYDVKM. Trimming pared 6 bases from V and 8 bases from J, leaving 17 bases between. There are 14 residues in the CDR3. For the CDR3, the DNA is TGTGCCAGCAGGTTAGGGTATTACCGGGATGAGCAGTTCTTC. This gives the protein CASRLGYYRDEQFF.

This clonotype occurred a few times. The gene calls are TRBV7-6 and TRBJ2-3; TRBD2 agrees at 8 bases. The CDR3 totals 15 residues. The J segment lost 1 base and the V segment lost 6 bases, leaving 6 bases of the junction unmatched. Germline values: CDR1 SGHVS, CDR2 FNYEAQ. The DNA of the CDR3 is TGTGCCAGCAGTAAACGAGCGGGAGGCACAGATACGCAGTATTTT. This translates into CASSKRAGGTDTQYF.

The rearrangement links TRBV28 to TRBJ2-7, with D perhaps being TRBD1 or TRBD2 (7 bases each). The V gene's germline CDR1 is MDHEN and CDR2 SYDVKM. CDR3 length: 15 residues. Between the trimmed V and J ends, which lost 5 bases and 2 bases, there was a span of 16 bases. CDR3 region: CASSRSGGQPYEQYF. The CDR3 DNA is TGTGCCAGCAGTCGCTCGGGGGGACAGCCCTACGAGCAGTACTTC.

The sample holds one count of this clonotype. The rearrangement joins TRBV7-2 to TRBJ1-1; D gene unclear. Trimming shortened V by 2 bases and J by 4 bases, and 8 bases separated the two germline ends. In germline, CDR1 is SGHTA, CDR2 FQGNSA. The CDR3 totals 13 residues. CDR3 region: CASSLRWATEAFF. The CDR3 coding sequence is TGTGCCAGCAGCTTAAGGTGGGCCACTGAAGCTTTCTTT.

The J gene is TRBJ2-5, the V gene TRBV29-1; TRBD2 aligns across 7 bases. The CDR3 totals 15 residues. Looked up from germline, CDR1 is SQVTM and CDR2 is ANQGSEA. V lost 7 bases to trimming and J lost 1 base; unmatched junction nucleotides: 12. The chain's CDR3 is CSALGGGRSQETQYF. CDR3 DNA sequence: TGCAGCGCCCTGGGTGGCGGGAGAAGCCAAGAGACCCAGTACTTC.

This chain links TRBV18 with TRBJ2-1; D might be TRBD1 (6 bases). Per germline, CDR1 KGHSH and CDR2 LQKENI. The CDR3 is made up of 15 amino acids. V lost 2 bases and J lost 7, with 15 bases in between. CDR3 in DNA: TGTGCCAGCTCACCAGGGGAGACAGGAGTTAATGAGCAGTTCTTC. Residues: CASSPGETGVNEQFF.

The CDR3 region is CASSERDTEAFF. In nucleotides, the CDR3 is TGTGCCAGCAGTGAGAGGGACACTGAAGCTTTCTTT. V and J are TRBV2 and TRBJ1-1; D unresolved. V lost 3 bases, J lost 3 bases, and 5 bases lay in between. In germline, CDR1 is SNHLY, CDR2 FYNNEI. This CDR3 spans 12 amino acids.

The chain couples TRBV27 to TRBJ2-7; 8 positions agree with TRBD1. The CDR3 consists of 15 residues. Germline trimming cut 4 bases from V and 2 bases from J; bases unmatched to any gene: 7. Looked up from germline, CDR1 is MNHEY and CDR2 is SMNVEV (reference sequence). The CDR3 reads CASSSGDRPTYEQYF. The CDR3 DNA reads TGTGCCAGCAGTTCCGGGGACAGGCCCACCTACGAGCAGTACTTC.

The chain joins TRBV7-2 to TRBJ2-1; D might be TRBD2 (5 bases). The J call may be wrong; the DNA end is better matched by TRBJ2-7. The CDR3 loop spans 16 amino acids. Germline V lookup: CDR1 SGHTA, CDR2 FQGNSA. The CDR3 region is CASTLRSGVSYNEQYF. CDR3 sequence (DNA): TGTGCCAGCACCCTTCGAAGCGGAGTCTCCTACAATGAGCAGTACTTC.

CDR3 amino acids: CASRQDRGPYNEQFF. CDR3 nucleotides: TGTGCCAGCAGACAAGACAGGGGCCCGTACAATGAGCAGTTCTTC. The V gene is TRBV6-5, the J gene TRBJ2-1; 8 nucleotides line up with TRBD1. J lost 4 bases, V lost 6 bases, and 8 bases had no gene match. Germline CDR1 reads MNHEY; CDR2 reads SVGAGI. The CDR3 covers 15 residues.

The J gene is TRBJ2-1, the V gene TRBV5-4, with D maybe TRBD1 (5 bases). The V and J ends lost 0 bases and 1 base respectively, with 11 bases between them. Germline assignment: CDR1 SGHNT and CDR2 YYREEE (reference sequence). The CDR3 extends over 16 amino acids. The CDR3 is CASSLEAGLSYNEQFF. CDR3 DNA: TGTGCCAGCAGCTTGGAGGCAGGGTTGTCCTACAATGAGCAGTTCTTC.

The J gene is TRBJ1-1, the V gene TRBV20-1; D gene uncertain. CDR1 and CDR2 from the germline V gene are DFQATT and SNEGSKA (reference sequence). The V end lost 1 base, the J end lost 0 bases, and 6 bases lay between the germline ends. This CDR3 contains 13 residues. The CDR3 loop reads CSARVHLNTEAFF. CDR3 sequence (DNA): TGCAGTGCTAGAGTGCACCTGAACACTGAAGCTTTCTTT.